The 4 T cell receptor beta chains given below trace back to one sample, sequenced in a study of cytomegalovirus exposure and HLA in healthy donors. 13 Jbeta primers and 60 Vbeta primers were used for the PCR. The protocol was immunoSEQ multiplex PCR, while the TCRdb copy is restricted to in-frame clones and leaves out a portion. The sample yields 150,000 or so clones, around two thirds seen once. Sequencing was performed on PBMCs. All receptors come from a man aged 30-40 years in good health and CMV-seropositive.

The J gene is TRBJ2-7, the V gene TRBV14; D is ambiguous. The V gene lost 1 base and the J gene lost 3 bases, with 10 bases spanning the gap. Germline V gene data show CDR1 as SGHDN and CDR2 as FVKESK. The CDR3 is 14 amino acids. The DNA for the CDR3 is TGTGCCAGCAGCCAAGTTACTCCCCGCTACGAGCAGTACTTC. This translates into CASSQVTPRYEQYF.

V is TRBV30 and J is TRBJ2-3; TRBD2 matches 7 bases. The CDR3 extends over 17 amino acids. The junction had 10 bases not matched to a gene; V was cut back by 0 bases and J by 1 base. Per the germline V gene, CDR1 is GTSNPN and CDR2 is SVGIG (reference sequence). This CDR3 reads CAWSVIGTMQRTDTQYF. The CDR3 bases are TGTGCCTGGAGTGTAATCGGGACTATGCAGCGCACAGATACGCAGTATTTT.

The CDR3 region is CASSFGNTDTQYF. CDR3 coding DNA: TGTGCCAGCAGTTTCGGGAACACAGATACGCAGTATTTT. This chain links TRBV27 with TRBJ2-3, with D maybe TRBD2 (5 bases). The germline V gene has CDR1 MNHEY and CDR2 SMNVEV (reference sequence). The V end was cut by 3 bases, the J end by 2 bases, with 6 bases between. The CDR3 contains 13 residues.

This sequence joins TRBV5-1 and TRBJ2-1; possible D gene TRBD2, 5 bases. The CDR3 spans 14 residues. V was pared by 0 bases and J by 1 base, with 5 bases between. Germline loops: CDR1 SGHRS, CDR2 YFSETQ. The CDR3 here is CASSLGGSYNEQFF. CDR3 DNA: TGCGCCAGCAGCTTGGGAGGGTCCTACAATGAGCAGTTCTTC.